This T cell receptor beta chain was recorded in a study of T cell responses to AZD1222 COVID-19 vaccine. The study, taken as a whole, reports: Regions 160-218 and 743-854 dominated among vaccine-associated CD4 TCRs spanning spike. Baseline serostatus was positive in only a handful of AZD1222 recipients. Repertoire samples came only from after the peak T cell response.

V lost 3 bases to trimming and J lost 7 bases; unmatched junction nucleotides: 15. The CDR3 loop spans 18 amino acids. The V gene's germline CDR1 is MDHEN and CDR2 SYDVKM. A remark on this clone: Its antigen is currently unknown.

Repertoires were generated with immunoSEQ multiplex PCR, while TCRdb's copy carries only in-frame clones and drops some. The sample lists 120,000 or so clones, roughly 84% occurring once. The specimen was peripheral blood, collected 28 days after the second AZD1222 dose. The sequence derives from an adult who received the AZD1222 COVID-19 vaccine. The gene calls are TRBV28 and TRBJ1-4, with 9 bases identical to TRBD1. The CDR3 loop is CASSFIGKVTGGLEKLFF. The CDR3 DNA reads TGTGCCAGCAGTTTCATCGGGAAGGTGACAGGGGGTCTTGAAAAACTGTTTTTT.